This passage covers 2 T cell receptor beta chains from one sample sequenced in a study of patients and donors after allogeneic stem cell transplantation. Each CDR3 protein gets one entry after TCRdb re-called the RT-PCR reads with MiXCR. The top ten hold 20% to 30% of the sample, which has roughly 150,000 distinct CDR3 sequences, 24% seen once. Sequencing was done on a sample of blood, either unsorted or a sorted T cell fraction (not recorded which). These receptors originate from a human donor who was either an allogeneic HSCT recipient or a stem cell or donor lymphocyte infusion donor (not recorded which). It is not recorded whose cells these are; they may come from a transplant donor.

The rearrangement links TRBV5-1 to TRBJ2-5; maybe TRBD1 (5 bases). CDR3 length equals 14 residues. The V and J ends lost 4 bases and 4 bases respectively, with 14 bases between them. Germline V gene data show CDR1 as SGHRS and CDR2 as YFSETQ. In nucleotides, the CDR3 is TGCGCCAGCAGCCACTTCAGGGAAGGAGAGACCCAGTACTTC. It is translated as CASSHFREGETQYF.

This clonotype was seen more than once but under ten times. The chain couples TRBV5-1 to TRBJ1-3; no firm D call. The V end was cut by 4 bases, the J end by 4 bases, with 21 bases between. Germline loops: CDR1 SGHRS, CDR2 YFSETQ. The CDR3 totals 17 residues. The CDR3 region is CASSHSPIESSGNTIYF. The CDR3 coding sequence is TGCGCCAGCAGCCACTCGCCCATCGAGTCGTCGGGAAACACCATATATTTT.